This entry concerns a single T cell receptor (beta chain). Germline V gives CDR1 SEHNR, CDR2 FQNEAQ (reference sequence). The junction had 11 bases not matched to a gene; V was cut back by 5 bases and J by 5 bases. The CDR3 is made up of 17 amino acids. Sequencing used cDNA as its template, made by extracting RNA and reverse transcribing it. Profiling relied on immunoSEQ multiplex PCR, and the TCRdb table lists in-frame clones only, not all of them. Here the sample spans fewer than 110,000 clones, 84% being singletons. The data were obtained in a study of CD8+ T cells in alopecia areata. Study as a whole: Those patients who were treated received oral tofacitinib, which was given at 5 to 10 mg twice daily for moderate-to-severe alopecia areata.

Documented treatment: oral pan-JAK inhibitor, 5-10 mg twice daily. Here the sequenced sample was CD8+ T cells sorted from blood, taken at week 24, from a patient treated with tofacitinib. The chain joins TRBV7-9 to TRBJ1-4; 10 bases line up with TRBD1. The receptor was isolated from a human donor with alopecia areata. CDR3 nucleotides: TGTGCCAGCAGCACCATTGGGACAGGGGAATACAATGAAAAACTGTTTTTT. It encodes CASSTIGTGEYNEKLFF.